This T cell receptor (beta chain) was identified in a study of cytomegalovirus exposure and HLA in healthy donors. Germline V gives CDR1 SGHTA, CDR2 FQGTGA. The trim removed 3 bases at V and 3 bases at J, leaving 5 bases unmatched. The CDR3 sequence is 15 residues long. The study ran its PCR with 60 Vbeta and 13 Jbeta primers. The data were produced by immunoSEQ multiplex PCR, yet TCRdb's version contains in-frame clones alone and is incomplete. The data contain about 55,000 clones, approximately 80% of them singletons. The V call is TRBV7-3, the J call TRBJ2-7; 10 positions agree with TRBD1. Sequencing was performed on PBMCs. The receptor's source is a female donor in good health and CMV-seronegative. Here the CDR3 reads CASSLTGTGDYEQYF. The CDR3 DNA reads as TGTGCCAGCAGCTTGACCGGGACAGGGGACTACGAGCAGTACTTC.